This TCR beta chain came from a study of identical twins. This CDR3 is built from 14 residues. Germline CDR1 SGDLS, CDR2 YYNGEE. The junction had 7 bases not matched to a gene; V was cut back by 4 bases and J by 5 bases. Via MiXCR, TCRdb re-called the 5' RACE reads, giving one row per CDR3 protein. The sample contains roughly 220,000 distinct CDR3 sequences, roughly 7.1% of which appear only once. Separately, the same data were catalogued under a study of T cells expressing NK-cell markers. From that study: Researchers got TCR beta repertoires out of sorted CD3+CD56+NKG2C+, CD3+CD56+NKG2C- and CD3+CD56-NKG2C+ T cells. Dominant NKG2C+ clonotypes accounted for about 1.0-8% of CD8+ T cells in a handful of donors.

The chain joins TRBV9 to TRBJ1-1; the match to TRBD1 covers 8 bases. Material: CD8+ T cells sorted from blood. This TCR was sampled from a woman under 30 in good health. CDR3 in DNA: TGTGCCAGCAGCCCAGGACAGGGAACAACTGAAGCTTTCTTT. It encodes CASSPGQGTTEAFF.